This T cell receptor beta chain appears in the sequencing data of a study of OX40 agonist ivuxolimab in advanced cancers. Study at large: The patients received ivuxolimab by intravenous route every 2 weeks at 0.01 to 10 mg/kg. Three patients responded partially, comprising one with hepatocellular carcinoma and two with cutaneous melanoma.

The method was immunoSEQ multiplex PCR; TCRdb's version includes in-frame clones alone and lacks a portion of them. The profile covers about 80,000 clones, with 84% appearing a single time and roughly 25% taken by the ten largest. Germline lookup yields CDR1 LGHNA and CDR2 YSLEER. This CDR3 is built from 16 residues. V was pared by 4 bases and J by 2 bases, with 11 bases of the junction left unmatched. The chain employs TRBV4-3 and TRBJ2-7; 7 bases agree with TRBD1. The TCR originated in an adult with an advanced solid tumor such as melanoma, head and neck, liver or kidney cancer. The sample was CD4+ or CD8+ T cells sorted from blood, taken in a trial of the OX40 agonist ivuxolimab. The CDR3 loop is CASSRRTGTEAYEQYF. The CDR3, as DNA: TGCGCCAGCAGCCGTCGTACCGGGACAGAAGCCTACGAGCAGTACTTC.